Sequencing of this TCR beta chain was carried out in a study of PD-L1 blockade in urothelial cancer. Study as a whole: Patients commenced atezolizumab in 2014, and it was given at 1,200 mg intravenously every 3 weeks. Blood was subjected to analysis at 3 weeks (second dose) and 6 weeks following treatment start.

The study, taken as a whole, reports: Having blood TCR clonality under the median before treatment predicted better survival.

As concerns this clone: The antigen is not known.

As to time point: pretreatment peripheral blood. Each PCR received spiked synthetic TCR analog templates. Measured with immunoSEQ multiplex PCR; TCRdb has only the in-frame clones, and not every one. Here the sample spans 95,000 or so clones, roughly 84% being singletons. Germline CDR1 and CDR2: SGHNT and YYREEE (reference sequence). The CDR3 sequence is 13 residues long. The ends were cut back, 0 bases at V and 9 bases at J, with 10 bases in the middle. This chain joins TRBV5-4 and TRBJ2-1; the D is unclear. Sequencing used PBMCs, obtained around atezolizumab (anti-PD-L1) treatment. The receptor was isolated from a man between 60 and 75 years old with urothelial cancer. CDR3 loop: CASSLEERGEQFF. CDR3 bases: TGTGCCAGCAGCTTGGAGGAGAGAGGTGAGCAGTTCTTC.